This T cell receptor beta chain was sequenced for a study of Ad26.COV2.S vaccination and SARS-CoV-2 variants. As concerns this clone: The antigen is not known.

The method was immunoSEQ multiplex PCR; TCRdb's version includes in-frame clones alone and lacks a portion of them. The data show approximately 480,000 clones, with around 90% seen just once and around 13% held by the top ten. Study conclusions and caveats: Placebo recipients and vaccine recipients were similar in non-spike TCR breadth.

The treatment is: around 19 received Ad26.COV2.S at low or high dose, single or two shots; about 5 received placebo; per-sample allocation not given. Sampling occurred on day 63 after the first vaccine or placebo injection. The V and J ends lost 2 bases and 5 bases respectively, with 9 bases between them. The germline CDR1 and CDR2 sequences are MNHEY and SMNVEV (reference sequence). This CDR3 spans 13 amino acids. This sequence joins TRBV27 and TRBJ1-1, with D unclear. The sample was peripheral blood, taken in a trial of Ad26.COV2.S vaccine versus placebo. This clonotype originated in a person between 18 and 59 years old who received the Ad26.COV2.S COVID-19 vaccine or a placebo. The chain's CDR3 is CASSLGSGTEAFF. The CDR3, as DNA: TGTGCCAGCAGTTTAGGCTCTGGGACTGAAGCTTTCTTT.